The present T cell receptor (beta chain) was sequenced within a study of T cell repertoires in aging, cancer and after chemotherapy. Findings of the study overall: Median generation probability rose over the chemotherapy interval in each cancer cohort, suggesting rebound thymic output. Untreated cancer patients had significantly lower blood TCR diversity than age-matched healthy donors.

TCR beta rearrangements were amplified from peripheral blood genomic DNA. A mixed TRB-A/B primer pool amplified rearranged TRB by multiplex touch-down PCR. One entry per CDR3 protein, called by TCRdb with MiXCR from the multiplex PCR reads. The repertoire consists of 8,000 or so distinct CDR3 sequences, with around half occurring once and the leading ten covering about 4%. On this clonotype itself: Its specificity is not known.

CDR3 length: 15 residues. J was trimmed by 2 bases and V by 4 bases; bases with no gene match: 4. Germline CDR1 is MDHEN and CDR2 is SYDVKM. The sequence was collected from a human donor with a solid tumor. This chain joins TRBV28 and TRBJ2-7; 11 bases match TRBD2. The sequenced material came from blood. Here the CDR3 reads CASSWGTSGTYEQYF. CDR3 in DNA: TGTGCCAGCAGTTGGGGGACTAGCGGAACCTACGAGCAGTACTTC.